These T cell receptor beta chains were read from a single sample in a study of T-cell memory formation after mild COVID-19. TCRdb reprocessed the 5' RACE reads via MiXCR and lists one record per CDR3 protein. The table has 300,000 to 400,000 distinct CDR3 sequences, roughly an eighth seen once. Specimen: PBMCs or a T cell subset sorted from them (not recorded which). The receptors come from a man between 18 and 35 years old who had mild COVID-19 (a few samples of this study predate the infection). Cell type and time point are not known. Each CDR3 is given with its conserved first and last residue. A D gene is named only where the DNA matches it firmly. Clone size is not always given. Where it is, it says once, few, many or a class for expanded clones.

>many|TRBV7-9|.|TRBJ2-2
TGTGCCAGCAGCCTGACTAGTTCGGTCACCGGGGAGCTGTTTTTT
CASSLTSSVTGELFF
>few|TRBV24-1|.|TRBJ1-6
TGTGCCACCAGTGATTTGAAGTTGCGGGCCGCAAGCTCCTATAATTCACCCCTCCACTTT
CATSDLKLRAASSYNSPLHF
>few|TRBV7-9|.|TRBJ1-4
TGTGCCAGCAGCTTAACCAGGGGACGGGAGGAAAAACTGTTTTTT
CASSLTRGREEKLFF
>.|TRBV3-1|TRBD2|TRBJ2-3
TGTGCCAGCAGCCAAGTTACCTTTGGACTAGCGGATACGCAGTATTTT
CASSQVTFGLADTQYF
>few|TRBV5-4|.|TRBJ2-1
TGTGCCAGCAGTTGGGGGGGCTATGAGCAGTTCTTC
CASSWGGYEQFF
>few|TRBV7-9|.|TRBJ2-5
TGTGCCAGCAGCCGGGACGGAGGGACCCAGTACTTC
CASSRDGGTQYF
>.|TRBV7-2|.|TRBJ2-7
TGTGCCAGCAGCTTCAGCTCCGGGACCTACGAGCAGTACTTC
CASSFSSGTYEQYF
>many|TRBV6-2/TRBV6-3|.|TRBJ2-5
TGTGCCAGCGCCGCATCGGAGGAGACCCAGTACTTC
CASAASEETQYF
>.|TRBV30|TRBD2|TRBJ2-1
TGTGCCTGTTATAGCGGGGGGGCCTACAATGAGCAGTTCTTC
CACYSGGAYNEQFF
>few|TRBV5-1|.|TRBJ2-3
TGCGCCAGCAGCTTGTCCCCTGCCGAAAGCACAGATACGCAGTATTTT
CASSLSPAESTDTQYF
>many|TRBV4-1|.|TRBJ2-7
TGCGCCAGCAGAAAAGAGATAGGAGGGGGCTACGAGCAGTACTTC
CASRKEIGGGYEQYF
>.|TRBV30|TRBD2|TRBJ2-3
TGTGCCTGGAGTCTACGCGGGGGGGCTCCAGATACGCAGTATTTT
CAWSLRGGAPDTQYF
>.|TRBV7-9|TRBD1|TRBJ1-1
TGTGCCAGCAGCCCGGACAGGTTGGGTTTGCGCACTGAAGCTTTCTTT
CASSPDRLGLRTEAFF
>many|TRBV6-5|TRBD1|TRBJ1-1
TGTGCCAGCAGTCAAGACAGGGTTATGAACACTGAAGCTTTCTTT
CASSQDRVMNTEAFF
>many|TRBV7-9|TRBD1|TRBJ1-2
TGTGCCAGCAGTCTAACAGGGGAGGATGGCTACACCTTC
CASSLTGEDGYTF
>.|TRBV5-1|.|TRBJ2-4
TGCGCCAGCAGCTTGGCAACAGGGACTGGAAACATTCAGTACTTC
CASSLATGTGNIQYF
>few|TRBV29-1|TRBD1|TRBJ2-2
TGCAGCGTTGGCCGGGACAGGGTCACCGGGGAGCTGTTTTTT
CSVGRDRVTGELFF
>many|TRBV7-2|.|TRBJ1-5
TGTGCCAGCAGCTTAGAGCCAGGCAGTCAGCCCCAGCATTTT
CASSLEPGSQPQHF
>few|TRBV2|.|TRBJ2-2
TGTGCCAGCAGTGACAGGGGCGGCACCGGGGAGCTGTTTTTT
CASSDRGGTGELFF
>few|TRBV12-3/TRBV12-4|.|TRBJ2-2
TGTGCCAGCAGTTCTCCGGGACAGCGGGCCGATGGGGAGCTGTTTTTT
CASSSPGQRADGELFF
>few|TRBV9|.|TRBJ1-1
TGTGCCAGCAGCCGTAGTGGGGGTCCTGAAGCTTTCTTT
CASSRSGGPEAFF
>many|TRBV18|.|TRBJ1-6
TGTGCCAGCTCACCGCACAGGGATGCGCCCCTCCACTTT
CASSPHRDAPLHF
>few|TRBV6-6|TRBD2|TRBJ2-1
TGTGCCAGCAGTTACCCTCTAGCGGGTTACAATGAGCAGTTCTTC
CASSYPLAGYNEQFF
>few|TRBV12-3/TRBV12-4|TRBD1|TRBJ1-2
TGTGCCAGCAGCCAAGACAGGGGGAAAGGGGGCTACACCTTC
CASSQDRGKGGYTF
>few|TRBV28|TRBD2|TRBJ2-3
TGTGCCAGCAGGACCGGGACTAGCGGAGATACGCAGTATTTT
CASRTGTSGDTQYF
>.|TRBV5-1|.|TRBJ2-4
TGCGCCAGCAGCTTGGAGCCGGACTACGACATTCAGTACTTC
CASSLEPDYDIQYF
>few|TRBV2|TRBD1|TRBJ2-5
TGTGCCAGGGACAGGCCTCAAGAGACCCAGTACTTC
CARDRPQETQYF
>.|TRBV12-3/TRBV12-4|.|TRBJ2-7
TGTGCCAGCAGTTTTATGACAGAGCTCGACGAGCAGTACTTC
CASSFMTELDEQYF
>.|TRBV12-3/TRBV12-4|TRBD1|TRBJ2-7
TGTGCCAGCACCCAGGGGGCAAGCGGAGACTCCTACGAGCAGTACTTC
CASTQGASGDSYEQYF
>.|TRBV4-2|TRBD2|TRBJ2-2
TGTGCCAGCAGCCAAGATTTGGTAGCGGGGGTGCACACCGGGGAGCTGTTTTTT
CASSQDLVAGVHTGELFF
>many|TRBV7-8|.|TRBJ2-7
TGTGCCAGCAGCTTAGGCGTCTACGAGCAGTACTTC
CASSLGVYEQYF
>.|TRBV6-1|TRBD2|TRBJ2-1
TGTGCCAGCACCGAGCGCGGGGGGGCCGTTGAGCAGTTCTTC
CASTERGGAVEQFF
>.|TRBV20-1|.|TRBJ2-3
TGCAGTGCTCCTCCCGTAGCGCCGATCACAGATACGCAGTATTTT
CSAPPVAPITDTQYF
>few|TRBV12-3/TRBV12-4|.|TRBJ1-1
TGTGCCAGCAGTTTTATGCAAAACACTGAAGCTTTCTTT
CASSFMQNTEAFF
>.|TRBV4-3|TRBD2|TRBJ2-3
TGCGCCAGCAGCCCCGGGGGGCTAGCGGGGGGGCTTGGTACGCAGTATTTT
CASSPGGLAGGLGTQYF
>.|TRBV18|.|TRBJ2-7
TGTGCCAGCTCACCCGTCAGCATTTACGAGCAGTACTTC
CASSPVSIYEQYF
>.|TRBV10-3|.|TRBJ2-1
TGTGCCATCAGTGATGTGTCCGGGAAGGTGGGGAATGAGCAGTTCTTC
CAISDVSGKVGNEQFF
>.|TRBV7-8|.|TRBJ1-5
TGTGCCAGCAGCTTAACCGGGGGGCCCCAGCCCCAGCATTTT
CASSLTGGPQPQHF
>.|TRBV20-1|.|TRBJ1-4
TGCAGTGTCAGGGGAGTCGAAAAACTGTTTTTT
CSVRGVEKLFF
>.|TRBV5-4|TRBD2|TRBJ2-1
TGTGCCAGCAGGGGCGGGGGTGCAAAACTCGATGAGCAGTTCTTC
CASRGGGAKLDEQFF
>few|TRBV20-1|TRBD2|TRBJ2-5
TGCAGTGCTTCTAGCGGGGGCCCCAAAGAGACCCAGTACTTC
CSASSGGPKETQYF
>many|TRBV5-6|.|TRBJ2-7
TGTGCCAGCAGCTTGCATCTGGATACCTACGAGCAGTACTTC
CASSLHLDTYEQYF
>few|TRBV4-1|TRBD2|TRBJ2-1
TGCGCCAGCAGCCAAGTGGAGCGGGGGGGCAATGAGCAGTTCTTC
CASSQVERGGNEQFF
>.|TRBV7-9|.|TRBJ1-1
TGTGCCAGCAGACAACTCCAAGGGACTGAAGCTTTCTTT
CASRQLQGTEAFF
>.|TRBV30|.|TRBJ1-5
TGTGCCTGGAGGAACGGGGGCAATCAGCCCCAGCATTTT
CAWRNGGNQPQHF
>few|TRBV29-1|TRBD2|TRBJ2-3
TGCAGCGTCGCATTTACTAGCGTTGACACAGATACGCAGTATTTT
CSVAFTSVDTDTQYF
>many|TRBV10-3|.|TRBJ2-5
TGTGCCATCAGTAGAGGAGAGACCCAGTACTTC
CAISRGETQYF
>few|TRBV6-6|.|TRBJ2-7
TGTGCCAGCAGTTACTCTTGGGCAGGCGATCCGGACGAGCAGTACTTC
CASSYSWAGDPDEQYF
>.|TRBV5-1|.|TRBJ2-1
TGCGCCAGCAGCCCCACCACGGGGGCGGTCAATGAGCAGTTCTTC
CASSPTTGAVNEQFF
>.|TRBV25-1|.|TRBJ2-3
TGTGCCAGCAGTGAATATGATACGCAGTATTTT
CASSEYDTQYF